These 14 T cell receptor beta chains came from one sample sequenced in a study of cytomegalovirus exposure and HLA in healthy donors. In the PCR, 60 Vbeta and 13 Jbeta primers were used. The repertoire was sequenced with immunoSEQ multiplex PCR; TCRdb's copy has only in-frame clones and lacks some. The sample contains about 73,000 clones, roughly 71% of which appear only once. The sample consisted of PBMCs. Every receptor here comes from a man in his sixties or seventies in good health and CMV-seronegative.

The chain joins TRBV5-1 to TRBJ2-5; 7 nucleotides line up with TRBD1. V shed 0 bases, J shed 1 base, and the junction held 6 bases outside the gene matches. CDR1 and CDR2 (germline): SGHRS, YFSETQ. The CDR3 extends over 16 amino acids. For the CDR3, the DNA is TGCGCCAGCAGCTTGGGGGGCAGGGGGAGCCAAGAGACCCAGTACTTC. Translated, it gives CASSLGGRGSQETQYF.

The V call is TRBV6-5, the J call TRBJ2-5; TRBD2 might be the D (5 bases). The length of the CDR3 is 14 residues. Germline CDR1 and CDR2: MNHEY and SVGAGI. Between the trimmed V and J ends, which lost 8 bases and 5 bases, there was a span of 18 bases. CDR3 sequence reads: CASQRTFSRETQYF. As DNA, the CDR3 is TGTGCCAGCCAAAGGACTTTTTCTCGGGAGACCCAGTACTTC.

This rearrangement joins TRBV19 to TRBJ2-3, with 8 bases identical to TRBD2. Unmatched junction bases numbered 3, after V lost 3 bases and J lost 4 bases. CDR1 is LNHDA, CDR2 SQIVND, per germline (reference sequence). This CDR3 spans 14 amino acids. The CDR3 coding sequence is TGTGCCAGTAGTATGAAGCGGGAGTCAGATACGCAGTATTTT. Amino acid sequence: CASSMKRESDTQYF.

Here the CDR3 DNA reads TGCGCCAGCAGCTTAGACACGGTCACCGGGGAGCTGTTTTTT. As protein: CASSLDTVTGELFF. The chain uses TRBV5-1 and TRBJ2-2, with D hard to call. CDR1 SGHRS and CDR2 YFSETQ come from the germline V gene. Trimming took off 2 bases at V and 4 bases at J, with 9 bases between the two ends. This CDR3 has 14 amino acids.

This clone was recorded once. The chain links TRBV7-9 to TRBJ2-3; no clear D gene. Germline CDR1 and CDR2: SEHNR and FQNEAQ (reference sequence). Between the trimmed V and J ends, which lost 5 bases and 2 bases, there was a span of 14 bases. This CDR3 region has 15 residues. In nucleotides, the CDR3 is TGTGCCAGCAGCCCACCGGCAGAGGTCACAGATACGCAGTATTTT. Translated, it gives CASSPPAEVTDTQYF.

V and J are TRBV23-1 and TRBJ2-1; possibly TRBD2 for D (7 bases). TRBV23-1 is an ORF for which the function is uncertain. The V and J ends lost 9 bases and 10 bases respectively, with 25 bases between them. The CDR3 consists of 15 residues. CDR3 protein: CARPASRGGGQEQFF. The CDR3 DNA sequence: TGCGCCAGGCCGGCCAGTAGAGGGGGGGGCCAGGAGCAGTTCTTC.

V usage is TRBV7-2 and J usage is TRBJ2-3; 9 bases agree with TRBD2. The CDR3 sequence is 15 residues long. The germline gives CDR1 SGHTA, CDR2 FQGNSA. V gave up 4 bases and J gave up 6 bases; unmatched junction bases: 8. The CDR3 loop reads CASSSDLAGRDTQYF. CDR3 coding DNA: TGTGCCAGCAGCTCCGACCTAGCGGGGCGTGATACGCAGTATTTT. Combining the CDR3 with reference TRBV7-2 and TRBJ2-3 gives the whole variable domain GAGVSQSPSNKVTEKGKDVELRCDPISGHTALYWYRQSLGQGLEFLIYFQGNSAPDKSGLPSDRFSAERTGGSVSTLTIQRTQQEDSAVYLCASSSDLAGRDTQYFGPGTRLTVL.

The CDR3 nucleotides are TGTGCCAGCAGCGACCCGGGACTAGCTGTCCACGAGCAGTACTTC. This sequence encodes CASSDPGLAVHEQYF. The chain is built from TRBV21-1 and TRBJ2-7; TRBD2 is the table's D call, not checked against the DNA. TRBV21-1 is labeled a pseudogene. This CDR3 contains 15 residues.

This chain connects TRBV6-1 to TRBJ1-1; TRBD1 matches 9 bases. Germline V gene lookup returns CDR1 MNHNS and CDR2 SASEGT. The V segment lost 5 bases and the J segment 1 base; nucleotides outside the gene matches: 5. The CDR3 runs 15 residues. The CDR3 bases are TGTGCCAGCAGTCCGACGACAGGGGGGAACACTGAAGCTTTCTTT. It yields the protein CASSPTTGGNTEAFF.

The chain employs TRBV30 and TRBJ1-5; D is possibly TRBD1 (6 bases). Trimming cost V 0 bases and J 7 bases, with 16 bases left between them. Germline loops: CDR1 GTSNPN, CDR2 SVGIG (reference sequence). The CDR3 totals 15 residues. The DNA for the CDR3 is TGTGCCTGGAGTGTAAATCAGGGGTTAGGGCAGCCCCAGCATTTT. This codes for CAWSVNQGLGQPQHF.

The V call is TRBV9, the J call TRBJ2-3, with 7 bases aligning to TRBD1. The CDR3 length is 14 residues. CDR1 is SGDLS, CDR2 YYNGEE, per germline. V was pared by 3 bases and J by 0 bases, with 1 base of the junction left unmatched. CDR3 region: CASSEQGSTDTQYF. Written as DNA, the CDR3 is TGTGCCAGCAGCGAACAGGGGAGCACAGATACGCAGTATTTT.

The J gene is TRBJ1-1, the V gene TRBV5-1, with 8 positions matching TRBD1. The V segment lost 1 base and the J segment 0 bases; nucleotides outside the gene matches: 11. The CDR3 length is 18 residues. From germline, CDR1 is SGHRS and CDR2 YFSETQ. Here the CDR3 reads CASSLLGQGTNMNTEAFF. The CDR3 DNA reads as TGCGCCAGCAGCTTGCTCGGACAGGGTACTAACATGAACACTGAAGCTTTCTTT.

This clone was seen ten or more times. The J gene is TRBJ1-2, the V gene TRBV6-1, with D unclear. Trimming pared 8 bases from V and 5 bases from J, leaving 6 bases between. The CDR3 consists of 10 residues. Per the germline V gene, CDR1 is MNHNS and CDR2 is SASEGT. As DNA, the CDR3 is TGTGCCAGCTTCGGGTATGGCTACACCTTC. Protein sequence: CASFGYGYTF.

This sequence joins TRBV5-6 and TRBJ2-3; TRBD2 aligns across 12 bases. This CDR3 is 16 amino acids long. The V segment lost 0 bases and the J segment 1 base; nucleotides outside the gene matches: 0. CDR1 is SGHDT, CDR2 YYEEEE, per germline. The CDR3 here is CASSLGLAGGTDTQYF. The CDR3 DNA sequence: TGTGCCAGCAGCTTGGGACTAGCGGGAGGCACAGATACGCAGTATTTT. The full variable domain, its missing parts supplied by reference TRBV5-6 and TRBJ2-3, is DAGVTQSPTHLIKTRGQQVTLRCSPKSGHDTVSWYQQALGQGPQFIFQYYEEEERQRGNFPDRFSGHQFPNYSSELNVNALLLGDSALYLCASSLGLAGGTDTQYFGPGTRLTVL.